This paragraph reports one T cell receptor (beta chain). The antigen is undetermined. The data derive from a study of T cell clones after liver transplantation. As for the study in general: As an antigen-independent comparator, third-party-reactive TCRbeta sequences came from pre-transplant mixed lymphocyte reactions.

General observations from the study: The donor-reactive repertoire was only partly measurable in a couple of subjects, lacking donor cells.

Using immunoSEQ multiplex PCR, the repertoire was profiled, and TCRdb retains in-frame clones only, with some absent. The repertoire holds about 76,000 clones, around four fifths seen once, with roughly 2.8% in the top ten. The germline V gene has CDR1 SGHNT and CDR2 YENEEA. Trimming stripped 3 bases from V and 1 base from J, with 6 bases between. The CDR3 loop spans 13 amino acids. The TCR sequence derives from a human patient who received a liver transplant. Some T cells may have come from the graft donor. The chain carries TRBV11-3 and TRBJ2-5; D gene unclear. The specimen comprised CD4+ T cells from blood, sampled at the 22-month timepoint. CDR3 region: CASSFSRQETQYF. As DNA, the CDR3 is TGTGCCAGCAGCTTTAGCCGCCAAGAGACCCAGTACTTC.